The rows below give T cell receptor beta chains drawn from one sample of a study of T cell responses to AZD1222 COVID-19 vaccine. Repertoires were generated with immunoSEQ multiplex PCR, while TCRdb's copy carries only in-frame clones and drops some. The sample lists around 150,000 clones; about 91% were seen once. This specimen consisted of peripheral blood, obtained on day 0 of AZD1222 vaccination. Receptors originate from an adult in good health. Each CDR3 is given with its conserved first and last residue. D genes are given only for firm matches. Where a row states a size, it is once, few, many or the class of an expanded clone; other rows omit it.

.	15	TRBV5-1	TRBJ2-2	.	CASSLAGALTGELFF	TGCGCCAGCAGCTTGGCGGGGGCTCTCACCGGGGAGCTGTTTTTT
.	15	TRBV4-3	TRBJ1-6	.	CASSQDGGGTSPLHF	TGCGCCAGCAGCCAAGATGGGGGGGGGACTTCACCCCTCCACTTT
.	13	TRBV7-9	TRBJ1-4	.	CASSLAGGEKLFF	TGTGCCAGCAGCCTGGCTGGGGGTGAAAAACTGTTTTTT
TRBD1	19	TRBV19	TRBJ2-1	few	CASSNLGVTSPDRLNEQFF	TGTGCCAGTAGTAACCTTGGAGTGACTTCTCCGGACAGGCTCAATGAGCAGTTCTTC
.	14	TRBV7-6	TRBJ1-2	.	CASSSGGQGYGYTF	TGTGCCAGCAGCTCCGGGGGTCAGGGCTATGGCTACACCTTC
.	14	TRBV2	TRBJ2-5	few	CASSDVRGQETQYF	TGTGCCAGCAGTGATGTCAGGGGACAAGAGACCCAGTACTTC
TRBD2	15	TRBV2	TRBJ2-2	.	CASSDGLAGTGELFF	TGTGCCAGCAGTGACGGACTAGCGGGCACCGGGGAGCTGTTTTTT
.	15	TRBV13	TRBJ1-3	.	CASSSRKQPPNTIYF	TGTGCCAGCAGCTCGCGTAAGCAGCCTCCAAACACCATATATTTT
.	14	TRBV7-9	TRBJ2-1	.	CASSFGASYNEQFF	TGTGCCAGCAGCTTTGGTGCCTCCTACAATGAGCAGTTCTTC
.	14	TRBV5-1	TRBJ2-3	.	CASSPDSVTDTQYF	TGCGCCAGCAGCCCGGATTCGGTCACAGATACGCAGTATTTT
.	11	TRBV19	TRBJ1-2	.	CASSTAYGYTF	TGTGCCAGTAGTACCGCATATGGCTACACCTTC
.	15	TRBV6-5	TRBJ1-2	.	CASSYSRGAGLGYTF	TGTGCCAGCAGTTACTCCCGGGGGGCAGGGCTCGGCTACACCTTC
.	13	TRBV20-1	TRBJ1-1	.	CSASGQGRTEAFF	TGCAGTGCTAGTGGCCAGGGGAGGACTGAAGCTTTCTTT
.	11	TRBV21-1	TRBJ1-2	few	CASSKEGCYTF	TGTGCCAGCAGCAAAGAAGGCTGCTACACCTTC
.	17	TRBV5-6	TRBJ1-6	.	CASSYGRGSSYNSPLHF	TGTGCCAGCAGCTACGGACGGGGGAGCTCCTATAATTCACCCCTCCACTTT
.	15	TRBV10-3	TRBJ2-7	.	CAINGREGTQDEQYF	TGTGCCATCAATGGCAGGGAAGGGACGCAGGACGAGCAGTACTTC